These 24 T cell receptor beta chains were all obtained from the same sample, sequenced in a study of control samples from healthy donors and cancer patients (dated by TCRdb to the early 2020s). Libraries were constructed by the immunoSEQ multiplex PCR assay. TCRdb limited this immuneACCESS table to in-frame rearrangements with V and J called. A share of clones is missing; checked studies link under half to unresolved V genes, and the rest is unexplained. Across this sample there are about 120,000 clones, with roughly 84% seen only once. Clones ranked in the top ten supply around 2% of the sample. The sequencing input was blood. All receptors derive from a man younger than 35 in good health.

The rearrangement links TRBV19 to TRBJ1-1, with D possibly being TRBD1 (6 bases). CDR3 size: 15 residues. CDR1 LNHDA and CDR2 SQIVND come from the germline V gene (reference sequence). V was clipped by 3 bases and J by 4 bases, with 15 bases between them. CDR3 sequence: CASSIDRPRGTEAFF. The CDR3 bases are TGTGCCAGTAGTATCGACAGGCCGAGGGGCACTGAAGCTTTCTTT.

The rearrangement links TRBV10-1 to TRBJ2-2, with 7 bases fitting TRBD2. CDR3 length equals 14 residues. J lost 7 bases, V lost 8 bases, and 10 bases had no gene match. Germline V gene data show CDR1 as WNHNN and CDR2 as SYGVQD (reference sequence). The CDR3 DNA reads as TGCGCCAGCCGGCGGGAGCTTGACAACGGGGAGCTGTTTTTT. It translates to CASRRELDNGELFF.

The chain has TRBV19 and TRBJ1-4; the match to TRBD1 covers 10 bases. The CDR3 runs 13 residues. The ends lost 11 bases at V and 4 bases at J; junction bases unmatched: 4. Germline CDR1 reads LNHDA; CDR2 reads SQIVND (reference sequence). CDR3 bases: TGTGCCTCCCGGGACAGGGGTAATGAAAAACTGTTTTTT. As protein: CASRDRGNEKLFF.

The V and J genes are TRBV4-1 and TRBJ2-1; TRBD2 matches 9 bases. Germline trimming cut 0 bases from V and 7 bases from J; bases unmatched to any gene: 7. Germline CDR1 and CDR2: MGHRA and YSYEKL. The CDR3 is 16 residues long. CDR3 nucleotide sequence: TGCGCCAGCAGCCAAGAACGAAGCGGGAGGTGGAATGAGCAGTTCTTC. It yields the protein CASSQERSGRWNEQFF.

This CDR3 is CSVLMTGGYTEAFF. CDR3 coding DNA: TGCAGCGTTTTAATGACAGGGGGCTATACTGAAGCTTTCTTT. The V gene is TRBV29-1, the J gene TRBJ1-1, with 10 bases fitting TRBD1. Trimming cost V 5 bases and J 5 bases; bases outside gene matches: 8. CDR1 is SQVTM and CDR2 is ANQGSEA in the germline V gene. The CDR3 is 14 amino acids.

This chain joins TRBV4-3 and TRBJ1-6, with D perhaps matching TRBD1 (5 bases). The V end lost 4 bases, the J end lost 10 bases, and 17 bases lay between the germline ends. The CDR3 extends over 15 amino acids. CDR1 is LGHNA and CDR2 is YSLEER in the germline V gene. CDR3 residues: CASSPGQGKASPLHF. The CDR3 coding sequence is TGCGCCAGCAGCCCCGGCCAGGGTAAGGCGTCACCCCTCCACTTT.

This chain links TRBV5-4 with TRBJ2-6, with 7 bases that match TRBD1. Germline CDR1 SGHNT, CDR2 YYREEE (reference sequence). V gave up 7 bases and J gave up 0 bases; unmatched junction bases: 10. This CDR3 region has 17 residues. CDR3 nucleotide sequence: TGTGCCAGCCCCCTGGGACAGAGTTCCTCTGGGGCCAACGTCCTGACTTTC. It specifies CASPLGQSSSGANVLTF. The variable domain in full, with the rest retrieved from reference TRBV5-4 and TRBJ2-6, is ETGVTQSPTHLIKTRGQQVTLRCSSQSGHNTVSWYQQALGQGPQFIFQYYREEENGRGNFPPRFSGLQFPNYSSELNVNALELDDSALYLCASPLGQSSSGANVLTFGAGSRLTVL.

The rearrangement links TRBV5-1 to TRBJ2-1; unclear D gene. With 0 bases removed from V and 13 bases from J, the gap between germline ends came to 14 bases. CDR3 length: 13 amino acids. Per germline, CDR1 SGHRS and CDR2 YFSETQ. As DNA, the CDR3 is TGCGCCAGCAGCTTGGAAGGCAGGCTTGGCCAGTTCTTC. It yields the protein CASSLEGRLGQFF.

This chain joins TRBV5-1 and TRBJ2-5; TRBD1 aligns across 7 bases. Unmatched junction bases numbered 11, after V lost 4 bases and J lost 5 bases. Germline CDR1 reads SGHRS; CDR2 reads YFSETQ. This CDR3 comprises 15 residues. The CDR3 region is CASSAPRQGRETQYF. The DNA of the CDR3 is TGCGCCAGCAGCGCACCGAGACAGGGCCGGGAGACCCAGTACTTC. The full variable domain, completed using reference TRBV5-1 and TRBJ2-5, is KAGVTQTPRYLIKTRGQQVTLSCSPISGHRSVSWYQQTPGQGLQFLFEYFSETQRNKGNFPGRFSGRQFSNSRSEMNVSTLELGDSALYLCASSAPRQGRETQYFGPGTRLLVL.

Only one count was recorded for this clone. The chain uses TRBV6-5 and TRBJ1-3; D is perhaps TRBD1 (6 bases). V lost 0 bases and J lost 3, with 12 bases in between. The CDR3 sequence is 16 residues long. CDR1 is MNHEY and CDR2 is SVGAGI in the germline V gene. This CDR3 reads CASSYSRRGGGNTIYF. CDR3 nucleotide sequence: TGTGCCAGCAGTTACTCGCGCAGGGGAGGTGGAAACACCATATATTTT.

V and J are TRBV9 and TRBJ2-3, with TRBD1 matching over 8 bases. The J segment lost 6 bases and the V segment lost 0 bases, leaving 9 bases of the junction unmatched. The germline CDR1 and CDR2 sequences are SGDLS and YYNGEE. The CDR3 is 16 residues long. This CDR3 reads CASSVAVAGGLDTQYF. CDR3 sequence (DNA): TGTGCCAGCAGCGTAGCTGTGGCAGGGGGCCTCGATACGCAGTATTTT. Filled out from reference TRBV9 and TRBJ2-3, the complete variable domain reads DSGVTQTPKHLITATGQRVTLRCSPRSGDLSVYWYQQSLDQGLQFLIQYYNGEERAKGNILERFSAQQFPDLHSELNLSSLELGDSALYFCASSVAVAGGLDTQYFGPGTRLTVL.

The rearrangement uses TRBV27 and TRBJ1-1, with a weak D call TRBD1 (5 bases). The V gene lost 2 bases and the J gene lost 4 bases, with 17 bases spanning the gap. The CDR3 extends over 16 amino acids. Looked up from germline, CDR1 is MNHEY and CDR2 is SMNVEV (reference sequence). The CDR3 DNA follows: TGTGCCAGCAGTTTACCGGCCGGCCCGGGGGTCACTGAAGCTTTCTTT. The encoded protein is CASSLPAGPGVTEAFF.

The genes are TRBV7-9 and TRBJ2-2; D is ambiguous. The ends were cut back, 5 bases at V and 1 base at J, with 8 bases in the middle. This CDR3 comprises 14 residues. Germline CDR1 SEHNR, CDR2 FQNEAQ (reference sequence). CDR3 DNA: TGTGCCAGCAGCCCAGCTAGGAACACCGGGGAGCTGTTTTTT. It codes for CASSPARNTGELFF.

This chain connects TRBV5-1 to TRBJ2-5; maybe TRBD2 (5 bases). The CDR3 totals 15 residues. CDR1 is SGHRS and CDR2 is YFSETQ in the germline V gene. Trimming removed 1 base from V and 5 bases from J, with 15 bases in between. This chain's CDR3 is CASSLSYGLRETQYF. For the CDR3, the DNA is TGCGCCAGCAGCTTGAGTTATGGACTTCGGGAGACCCAGTACTTC.

This clone occurred a few times. V is TRBV6-5 and J is TRBJ2-1; perhaps TRBD2 as D (5 bases). CDR1 and CDR2 (germline): MNHEY, SVGAGI. V lost 8 bases and J 8 bases, leaving 19 bases between the germline ends. The CDR3 is 14 amino acids. The DNA for the CDR3 is TGTGCCAGCGCGAGGGAGACAACTGCCCATGAGCAGTTCTTC. Protein: CASARETTAHEQFF.

This chain uses TRBV12-5 with TRBJ1-5; tentative D call: TRBD1 (5 bases). Trimming shortened V by 4 bases and J by 5 bases, and 18 bases separated the two germline ends. The CDR3 loop spans 16 amino acids. Germline CDR1 LGHNT, CDR2 FRNRAP. The DNA of the CDR3 is TGTGCTAGTGGTTCACCCAACCGGGGACGGGATCAGCCCCAGCATTTT. Amino acid sequence: CASGSPNRGRDQPQHF. Looking up the rest from reference TRBV12-5 and TRBJ1-5 gives the full variable domain: DARVTQTPRHKVTEMGQEVTMRCQPILGHNTVFWYRQTMMQGLELLAYFRNRAPLDDSGMPKDRFSAEMPDATLATLKIQPSEPRDSAVYFCASGSPNRGRDQPQHFGDGTRLSIL.

This chain uses TRBV15 with TRBJ1-4; D is undetermined. Germline V CDR1 and CDR2: LNHNV, YYDKDF (reference sequence). The CDR3 covers 15 residues. The ends were cut back, 5 bases at V and 3 bases at J, with 13 bases in the middle. The CDR3 protein is CATSRVDGPNEKLFF. The CDR3 DNA sequence: TGTGCCACCAGCCGAGTCGACGGACCTAATGAAAAACTGTTTTTT.

V is TRBV19 and J is TRBJ2-1; D unresolved. V was clipped by 1 base and J by 4 bases, with 11 bases between them. From germline, CDR1 is LNHDA and CDR2 SQIVND (reference sequence). This CDR3 contains 15 residues. In DNA, the CDR3 is TGTGCCAGTAGTATAGGCGGCGGCAGATACAATGAGCAGTTCTTC. This translates into CASSIGGGRYNEQFF. Full variable domain (remainder filled in from reference TRBV19 and TRBJ2-1): DGGITQSPKYLFRKEGQNVTLSCEQNLNHDAMYWYRQDPGQGLRLIYYSQIVNDFQKGDIAEGYSVSREKKESFPLTVTSAQKNPTAFYLCASSIGGGRYNEQFFGPGTRLTVL.

This sequence joins TRBV18 and TRBJ2-5; TRBD2 is a possible D gene (5 bases). V was pared by 1 base and J by 5 bases, with 5 bases between. This CDR3 comprises 12 residues. The V gene's germline CDR1 is KGHSH and CDR2 LQKENI. The DNA of the CDR3 is TGTGCCAGCTCACCACGAGGGGAGACCCAGTACTTC. Translation gives CASSPRGETQYF.

The chain links TRBV3-1 (or the pseudogene TRBV3-2) to TRBJ1-5; D is ambiguous. CDR1 is LGHDT and CDR2 is YNNKEL in the germline V gene (reference sequence). Trimming stripped 3 bases from V and 8 bases from J, with 8 bases between. This CDR3 has 12 residues. The chain's CDR3 is CASSQRSEPQHF. The CDR3 DNA sequence: TGTGCCAGCAGCCAGCGATCGGAGCCCCAGCATTTT.

The genes are TRBV28 and TRBJ1-2; 7 bases fit TRBD1. The germline CDR1 and CDR2 sequences are MDHEN and SYDVKM. V lost 4 bases, J lost 0 bases, and 2 bases stayed unmatched. The CDR3 extends over 14 amino acids. CDR3 residues: CASSWDSPNYGYTF. For the CDR3, the DNA is TGTGCCAGCAGTTGGGACAGCCCTAACTATGGCTACACCTTC.

The CDR3 loop reads CASSIDLTGGRTGELFF. The CDR3, as DNA: TGTGCCAGTAGTATAGATCTTACAGGGGGCCGCACCGGGGAGCTGTTTTTT. The gene calls are TRBV19 and TRBJ2-2, with TRBD1 matching over 9 bases. The CDR3 consists of 17 residues. V lost 0 bases and J lost 4; bases outside the gene matches: 6. Germline V gene data show CDR1 as LNHDA and CDR2 as SQIVND (reference sequence).

This clone appeared a few times. The same CDR3 also results from other DNA sequences found in this sample. This CDR3 reads CASSPTGAGTDTQYF. The CDR3 DNA is TGTGCCAGCTCTCCGACAGGGGCCGGCACAGATACGCAGTATTTT. The J gene is TRBJ2-3, the V gene TRBV18; 8 bases fit TRBD1. Germline V CDR1 and CDR2: KGHSH, LQKENI. V shed 6 bases, J shed 1 base, and the junction held 6 bases outside the gene matches. There are 15 residues in the CDR3. Full variable domain (missing parts from reference TRBV18 and TRBJ2-3): NAGVMQNPRHLVRRRGQEARLRCSPMKGHSHVYWYRQLPEEGLKFMVYLQKENIIDESGMPKERFSAEFPKEGPSILRIQQVVRGDSAAYFCASSPTGAGTDTQYFGPGTRLTVL.

The CDR3 coding sequence is TGTGCCAGCAGCGTACTTGGGACAGGGGCCGGGGAGCTGTTTTTT. Translating it yields CASSVLGTGAGELFF. The chain combines TRBV9 with TRBJ2-2, with TRBD1 matching 10 bases. Germline trimming cut 1 base from V and 6 bases from J; bases unmatched to any gene: 3. The germline gives CDR1 SGDLS, CDR2 YYNGEE. The CDR3 is 15 amino acids.